The 7 T cell receptor beta chains in this list originate from one sample, sequenced in a study of OX40 agonist ivuxolimab in advanced cancers. Using immunoSEQ multiplex PCR, the repertoire was profiled, and TCRdb retains in-frame clones only, with some absent. The sample yields 85,000 to 90,000 clones, approximately 85% seen once. The material was CD4+ or CD8+ T cells sorted from blood, obtained in a trial of the OX40 agonist ivuxolimab. Every receptor here comes from an adult with an advanced solid tumor such as melanoma, head and neck, liver or kidney cancer.

The chain uses TRBV28 and TRBJ1-2, with 7 bases matching TRBD1. The V gene end was trimmed by 6 bases and the J gene end by 2 bases; junction bases not matched to a gene: 6. Germline V gene sequence: CDR1 MDHEN, CDR2 SYDVKM. This CDR3 spans 14 amino acids. The CDR3 region is CASSPTGQNYGYTF. CDR3 bases: TGTGCCAGCAGCCCCACGGGACAGAACTATGGCTACACCTTC.

V is TRBV5-4 and J is TRBJ2-1, with 13 positions matching TRBD2. Germline assignment: CDR1 SGHNT and CDR2 YYREEE (reference sequence). V trimming: 4 bases; J trimming: 7 bases; junction bases outside the gene matches: 8. CDR3 length: 16 residues. DNA for the CDR3: TGTGCCAGCAGCGCGAAGACTAGCGGGGGGTTTAATGAGCAGTTCTTC. Translation: CASSAKTSGGFNEQFF.

The chain joins TRBV2 to TRBJ1-1; the D is unclear. The CDR3 has 12 amino acids. Germline lookup yields CDR1 SNHLY and CDR2 FYNNEI. The V and J ends lost 6 bases and 4 bases respectively, with 9 bases between them. The chain's CDR3 is CASSGGFTEAFF. The CDR3 nucleotides are TGTGCCAGCAGCGGAGGGTTCACTGAAGCTTTCTTT. Variable domain in full (rest from reference TRBV2 and TRBJ1-1): EPEVTQTPSHQVTQMGQEVILRCVPISNHLYFYWYRQILGQKVEFLVSFYNNEISEKSEIFDDQFSVERPDGSNFTLKIRSTKLEDSAMYFCASSGGFTEAFFGQGTRLTVV.

This clone was counted a single time. This chain connects TRBV7-9 to TRBJ1-1; no reliable D call. This CDR3 is built from 13 residues. CDR1 is SEHNR, CDR2 FQNEAQ, per germline (reference sequence). The V end was cut by 10 bases, the J end by 4 bases, with 16 bases between. The CDR3 region has the DNA TGTGCCATTTTTACCGACCTGGGCACTGAAGCTTTCTTT. Its translation is CAIFTDLGTEAFF.

The V and J genes are TRBV6-1 and TRBJ1-2, with TRBD1 matching over 8 bases. Germline CDR1 is MNHNS and CDR2 is SASEGT. CDR3 length: 13 amino acids. The ends lost 4 bases at V and 8 bases at J; junction bases unmatched: 6. CDR3 in DNA: TGTGCCAGCAGTGCGCAGGGGGCGGAGGGCTACACCTTC. It translates to CASSAQGAEGYTF.

This chain links TRBV4-2 with TRBJ2-1; D is uncertain. The CDR3 has 15 amino acids. The V end was cut by 3 bases, the J end by 10 bases, with 19 bases between. The germline CDR1 and CDR2 sequences are LGHNA and YNFKEQ. CDR3 protein: CASSQANLEVGEQFF. CDR3 nucleotides: TGTGCCAGCAGCCAGGCCAATCTAGAAGTCGGAGAGCAGTTCTTC.

The chain employs TRBV6-6 and TRBJ1-2; D not certain. Germline lookup yields CDR1 MNHNY and CDR2 SVGAGI (reference sequence). The CDR3 has 14 amino acids. The V gene lost 11 bases and the J gene lost 2 bases, with 18 bases spanning the gap. The chain's CDR3 is CAATHIGLNYGYTF. CDR3 sequence (DNA): TGTGCCGCGACCCACATAGGCCTGAACTATGGCTACACCTTC.